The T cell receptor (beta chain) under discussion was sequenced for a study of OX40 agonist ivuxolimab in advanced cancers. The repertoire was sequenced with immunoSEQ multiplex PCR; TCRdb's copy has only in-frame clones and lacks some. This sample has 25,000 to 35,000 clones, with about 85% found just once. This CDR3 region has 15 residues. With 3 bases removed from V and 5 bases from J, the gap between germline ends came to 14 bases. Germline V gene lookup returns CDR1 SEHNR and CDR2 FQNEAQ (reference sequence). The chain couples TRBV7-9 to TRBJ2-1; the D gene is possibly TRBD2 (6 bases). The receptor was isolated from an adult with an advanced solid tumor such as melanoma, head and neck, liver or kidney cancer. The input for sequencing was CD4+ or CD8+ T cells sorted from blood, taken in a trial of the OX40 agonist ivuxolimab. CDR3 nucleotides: TGTGCCAGCAGCTTTTTCCGGGGGTCTAACAATGAGCAGTTCTTC. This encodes CASSFFRGSNNEQFF.